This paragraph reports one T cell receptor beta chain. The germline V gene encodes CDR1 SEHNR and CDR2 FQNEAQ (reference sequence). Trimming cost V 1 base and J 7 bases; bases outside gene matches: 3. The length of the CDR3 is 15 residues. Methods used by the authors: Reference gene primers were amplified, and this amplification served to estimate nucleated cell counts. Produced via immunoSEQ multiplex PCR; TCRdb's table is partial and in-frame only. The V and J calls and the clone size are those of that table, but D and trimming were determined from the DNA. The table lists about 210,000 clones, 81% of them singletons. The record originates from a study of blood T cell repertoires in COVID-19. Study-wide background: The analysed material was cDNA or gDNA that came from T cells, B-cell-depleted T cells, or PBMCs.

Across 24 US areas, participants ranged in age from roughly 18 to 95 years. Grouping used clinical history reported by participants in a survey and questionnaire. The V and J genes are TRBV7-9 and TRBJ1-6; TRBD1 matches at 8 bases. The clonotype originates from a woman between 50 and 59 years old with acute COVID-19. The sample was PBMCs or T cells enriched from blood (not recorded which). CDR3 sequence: CASSLGTGKNSPLHF. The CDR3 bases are TGTGCCAGCAGCTTAGGGACAGGGAAGAATTCACCCCTCCACTTT.